This TCR beta chain came from a study of TIL therapy for anti-PD-1-resistant metastatic lung cancer. Regarding time point: pre-treatment sample, taken before nivolumab and TIL therapy. Germline values: CDR1 MGHRA, CDR2 YSYEKL. Trimming stripped 0 bases from V and 7 bases from J, with 16 bases between. The CDR3 runs to 16 residues. Sequencing used immunoSEQ v3. Data came from immunoSEQ multiplex PCR; TCRdb stores just in-frame clones and leaves some out. The sample gives roughly 11,000 clones, 80% of which show up once; about 9.4% is in the top ten. V is TRBV4-1 and J is TRBJ2-1, with D perhaps being TRBD1 or TRBD2 (7 bases each). This specimen was blood, taken at baseline. This clonotype was sampled from a person aged 25 to 80 with non-small cell lung cancer. The CDR3 nucleotides read TGCGCCAGCAGCCAAGAGGCTCAGGGGGGGAAGAATGAGCAGTTCTTC. Protein product: CASSQEAQGGKNEQFF.